The 4 T cell receptor beta chains below all came from one sample that was sequenced in a study of shared clonotypes between healthy human individuals. Libraries were prepared by immunoSEQ multiplex PCR; TCRdb keeps only in-frame clonotypes and omits some of them. The sample shows about 2.3 million clones, over 90% of them seen only once. The material sequenced was naive CD4+ T cells from PBMCs. The subset is: CD45RA+ positively selected. Receptors were obtained from a man younger than 35 in good health. Some clones in this sample may be carry-over from other donors' samples.

This chain uses TRBV4-1 with TRBJ1-6, with D tentatively TRBD1 (6 bases). Per germline, CDR1 MGHRA and CDR2 YSYEKL. The CDR3 has 16 residues. The V gene lost 1 base and the J gene lost 6 bases, with 13 bases spanning the gap. CDR3 DNA sequence: TGCGCCAGCAGCCAAGGACCGGGGGCCTTTAATTCACCCCTCCACTTT. Translating gives CASSQGPGAFNSPLHF.

This rearrangement joins TRBV7-2 to TRBJ1-5, with D possibly matching TRBD1 (6 bases). The germline V gene encodes CDR1 SGHTA and CDR2 FQGNSA. V was cut by 0 bases and J by 6 bases, with 12 bases left in between. CDR3 length: 15 amino acids. The CDR3 protein is CASSLAGGAVQPQHF. As DNA, the CDR3 is TGTGCCAGCAGCTTAGCGGGGGGGGCCGTTCAGCCCCAGCATTTT.

The gene calls are TRBV20-1 and TRBJ2-4; D uncertain. The length of the CDR3 is 11 residues. Germline CDR1 is DFQATT and CDR2 is SNEGSKA (reference sequence). V was pared by 6 bases and J by 8 bases, with 11 bases between. The CDR3 DNA reads as TGCAGTGCGAGGCGCATTGACATTCAGTACTTC. Translated, it gives CSARRIDIQYF.

The rearrangement links TRBV7-9 to TRBJ2-3; perhaps TRBD2 as D (6 bases). CDR3 length equals 15 residues. CDR1 is SEHNR, CDR2 FQNEAQ, per germline (reference sequence). The germline V and J ends were trimmed by 1 base and 4 bases, with 12 bases remaining between them. This chain's CDR3 is CASSLGLASPDTQYF. The CDR3 nucleotides read TGTGCCAGCAGCTTAGGGCTAGCGTCCCCAGATACGCAGTATTTT.